The 28 T cell receptor beta chains presented below share a single source sample, sequenced in a study of T cell repertoires in cytomegalovirus infection (dated by TCRdb to 2018 to 2020). Reads for this sample came from an Illumina HiSeq 1500. The public reads were run again by TCRdb, first through fastp at Q25 and then through MiXCR, and only productive beta chains were kept. Rows matching on CDR3 protein sequence are summarized as one entry with the most common DNA and genes. The sample table holds roughly 500,000 distinct CDR3 sequences, of which approximately 10% were seen once. The ten largest clones capture around 9.6% of the sample. Sequences were obtained from PBMCs. All receptors derive from a human donor in good health (CMV status not recorded). Some clones in this sample may be carry-over from other donors' samples.

This clonotype came up many times. The V call is TRBV7-8, the J call TRBJ1-6; D possibly corresponds to TRBD1 (5 bases). The CDR3 length is 14 residues. Deletions cut 5 bases from V and 7 bases from J, with 12 bases between. Germline CDR1 reads SGHVS; CDR2 reads FQNEAQ. The CDR3: CASSQRRGNSPLHF. The CDR3 DNA follows: TGTGCCAGCAGCCAGAGGAGGGGAAATTCACCCCTCCACTTT.

This clonotype was recorded at least ten times. This chain uses TRBV6-6 with TRBJ2-1; D assignment may be TRBD1 or TRBD2 (5 bases each). Trimming took 4 bases from V and 3 from J, leaving 13 bases between them. Germline V lookup: CDR1 MNHNY, CDR2 SVGAGI (reference sequence). CDR3 length equals 15 residues. CDR3 residues: CASSFSGQFYNEQFF. CDR3 nucleotides: TGTGCCAGCAGTTTCTCGGGGCAGTTCTACAATGAGCAGTTCTTC.

In this sample, this clonotype turned up many times. The chain links TRBV4-1 to TRBJ1-1; D is perhaps TRBD1 (5 bases). This CDR3 is 16 amino acids long. The V end lost 0 bases, the J end lost 0 bases, and 11 bases lay between the germline ends. Germline values: CDR1 MGHRA, CDR2 YSYEKL. Here the CDR3 DNA reads TGCGCCAGCAGCCAAGACGGGGGGGGGATGAACACTGAAGCTTTCTTT. It encodes CASSQDGGGMNTEAFF.

This clonotype was found many times. The chain is built from TRBV10-3 and TRBJ2-3; TRBD2 agrees at 8 bases. Per germline, CDR1 ENHRY and CDR2 SYGVKD. The ends lost 0 bases at V and 6 bases at J; junction bases unmatched: 8. This CDR3 has 16 residues. This chain's CDR3 is CAISESPAGAADTQYF. The CDR3 DNA reads as TGTGCCATCAGTGAGTCGCCAGCGGGAGCTGCGGATACGCAGTATTTT.

The chain joins TRBV14 to TRBJ1-2; D perhaps matches TRBD1 (6 bases). Germline CDR1 reads SGHDN; CDR2 reads FVKESK. The CDR3 runs 14 residues. Deletions cut 1 base from V and 7 bases from J, with 13 bases between. CDR3 DNA sequence: TGTGCCAGCAGCCAAGCTGGGGGGCCGGGTGGCTACACCTTC. It specifies CASSQAGGPGGYTF. Based on the CDR3 plus reference TRBV14 and TRBJ1-2, the full variable domain is EAGVTQFPSHSVIEKGQTVTLRCDPISGHDNLYWYRRVMGKEIKFLLHFVKESKQDESGMPNNRFLAERTGGTYSTLKVQPAELEDSGVYFCASSQAGGPGGYTFGSGTRLTVV.

V gene TRBV15 combines with J gene TRBJ2-5; D is ambiguous. V was cut by 1 base and J by 5 bases, with 14 bases left in between. Per the germline V gene, CDR1 is LNHNV and CDR2 is YYDKDF (reference sequence). CDR3 length: 15 amino acids. The CDR3 DNA is TGTGCCACCAGCAGAGCCCCCGGGCCTGGGGAGACCCAGTACTTC. This encodes CATSRAPGPGETQYF.

This clonotype was seen only a few times. The V call is TRBV19, the J call TRBJ2-1; 13 bases map to TRBD2. This CDR3 contains 17 residues. V lost 3 bases to trimming and J lost 4 bases; unmatched junction nucleotides: 6. Germline CDR1 LNHDA, CDR2 SQIVND (reference sequence). The CDR3 DNA sequence: TGTGCCAGTAGTATTTCCGGGACTAGCGGGGCTTACAATGAGCAGTTCTTC. Its protein is CASSISGTSGAYNEQFF.

The V and J genes are TRBV10-3 and TRBJ2-2; the match to TRBD1 covers 10 bases. Germline loops: CDR1 ENHRY, CDR2 SYGVKD. Losses at the gene ends were 11 bases for V and 3 bases for J; bases not matched to a gene: 6. The CDR3 contains 14 residues. The CDR3 DNA reads as TGTGCCGCCCGACAGGGGGCCGACACCGGGGAGCTGTTTTTT. This sequence encodes CAARQGADTGELFF.

Many counts were recorded for this clonotype. The gene calls are TRBV6-5 and TRBJ2-1; tentative D call: TRBD2 (6 bases). The V and J ends lost 6 bases and 7 bases respectively, with 16 bases between them. The germline gives CDR1 MNHEY, CDR2 SVGAGI. The CDR3 runs to 14 residues. CDR3 region: CASSPTRTLNEQFF. Here the CDR3 DNA reads TGTGCCAGCAGCCCGACTAGAACCCTGAATGAGCAGTTCTTC.

The rearrangement joins TRBV7-9 to TRBJ2-5, with D perhaps matching TRBD2 (5 bases). The CDR3 runs 15 residues. Germline values: CDR1 SEHNR, CDR2 FQNEAQ (reference sequence). V lost 1 base and J 5 bases, leaving 14 bases between the germline ends. CDR3 sequence (DNA): TGTGCCAGCAGCTTAGGGAGGAGTTACGGGGAGACCCAGTACTTC. This encodes CASSLGRSYGETQYF.

Turning to this clonotype: Given a much more abundant clone one base away, this may be a read error. This is likely a read error, given that the CDR3 carries no conserved phenylalanine or tryptophan at its end. CDR3 nucleotides: TGCAGTGCTGAATTCCAGGCTACCTACGAGCAGTACTCC. Its translation: CSAEFQATYEQYS. The rearrangement links TRBV20-1 to TRBJ2-7; D is undetermined. The CDR3 is 13 amino acids. Germline CDR1 DFQATT, CDR2 SNEGSKA (reference sequence). Trimming removed 5 bases at V and 2 bases at J, with 13 bases between.

This clonotype appeared many times. The CDR3 sequence is CASSLTVVAGSGTQYF. In DNA, the CDR3 is TGTGCCAGCAGCTTAACCGTAGTGGCGGGCTCAGGGACCCAGTACTTC. V is TRBV7-8 and J is TRBJ2-5, with D possibly matching TRBD2 (5 bases). V was shortened by 2 bases and J by 7 bases, with 20 bases between the two germline ends. The CDR3 covers 16 residues. Germline lookup yields CDR1 SGHVS and CDR2 FQNEAQ.

This clonotype was recorded at least ten times. The chain couples TRBV2 to TRBJ2-3; D gene uncertain. Trimming cost V 1 base and J 9 bases, with 8 bases left between them. Germline assignment: CDR1 SNHLY and CDR2 FYNNEI. There are 12 residues in the CDR3. CDR3 DNA: TGTGCCAGCAGTGAAGGGATGTGGACGCAGTATTTT. As protein: CASSEGMWTQYF.

There are many counts of this clonotype. This chain joins TRBV5-4 and TRBJ1-2; unclear D gene. V was clipped by 4 bases and J by 6 bases, with 16 bases between them. Per germline, CDR1 SGHNT and CDR2 YYREEE (reference sequence). This CDR3 is built from 14 residues. The CDR3 DNA sequence: TGTGCCAGCAGCCCCCCGGTGGGATTAGATGGCTACACCTTC. Its protein is CASSPPVGLDGYTF.

This clonotype was detected only a few times. This rearrangement joins TRBV12-3 or TRBV12-4 to TRBJ1-2; 7 nucleotides agree with TRBD1. This CDR3 contains 16 residues. J gave up 6 bases and V 5 bases, and 15 bases lay outside the gene matches. In nucleotides, the CDR3 is TGTGCCAGCAGTCGCACAAAGGACGACAGGGTAGATGGCTACACCTTC. Its protein is CASSRTKDDRVDGYTF.

The genes are TRBV12-5 and TRBJ1-4, with D unclear. V gave up 1 base and J gave up 3 bases, with 3 bases separating them. The CDR3 totals 13 residues. Germline CDR1 reads LGHNT; CDR2 reads FRNRAP. The CDR3 here is CASGLAANEKLFF. DNA of the CDR3: TGTGCTAGTGGTTTGGCGGCTAATGAAAAACTGTTTTTT.

This clonotype has a count of ten or more. This sequence joins TRBV7-9 and TRBJ1-1; 10 bases fit TRBD1. The CDR3 loop spans 15 amino acids. CDR1 is SEHNR and CDR2 is FQNEAQ in the germline V gene (reference sequence). The V segment lost 4 bases and the J segment 0 bases; nucleotides outside the gene matches: 2. The CDR3 loop reads CASSSGTGVNTEAFF. CDR3 DNA sequence: TGTGCCAGCAGCTCCGGGACAGGGGTGAACACTGAAGCTTTCTTT.

This clonotype was seen a handful of times. This chain connects TRBV27 to TRBJ1-2; D gene ambiguous. Deletions cut 3 bases from V and 0 bases from J, with 17 bases between. The CDR3 length is 17 residues. CDR1 and CDR2 (germline): MNHEY, SMNVEV (reference sequence). In DNA form, the CDR3 reads TGTGCCAGCAGTTTTGAAGGTGGGAAGTTCGCTAACTATGGCTACACCTTC. Protein sequence: CASSFEGGKFANYGYTF.

The table lists this clonotype with a few counts. The chain combines TRBV6-5 with TRBJ2-1; 7 nucleotides agree with TRBD2. The V gene end was trimmed by 6 bases and the J gene end by 12 bases; junction bases not matched to a gene: 8. The CDR3 totals 12 residues. Germline assignment: CDR1 MNHEY and CDR2 SVGAGI. Written as DNA, the CDR3 is TGTGCCAGCAGCAACGCCCCGGGGGGGCAGTTCTTC. Its translation is CASSNAPGGQFF.

Only a few counts were recorded for this clonotype. The genes are TRBV5-6 and TRBJ1-2; no definite D call. Germline-derived CDR1 and CDR2 are SGHDT and YYEEEE. Trimming took 0 bases from V and 4 from J, leaving 10 bases between them. This CDR3 region has 14 residues. The CDR3 coding sequence is TGTGCCAGCAGCTTGGTAGCCAGCACCTATGGCTACACCTTC. It specifies CASSLVASTYGYTF. Filled out from reference TRBV5-6 and TRBJ1-2, the complete variable domain reads DAGVTQSPTHLIKTRGQQVTLRCSPKSGHDTVSWYQQALGQGPQFIFQYYEEEERQRGNFPDRFSGHQFPNYSSELNVNALLLGDSALYLCASSLVASTYGYTFGSGTRLTVV.

This clonotype was seen at least ten times. This rearrangement joins TRBV6-6 to TRBJ1-3; weak D call: TRBD1 (5 bases). The CDR3 is made up of 17 amino acids. Germline-derived CDR1 and CDR2 are MNHNY and SVGAGI (reference sequence). V was shortened by 2 bases and J by 1 base, with 15 bases between the two germline ends. The CDR3 DNA follows: TGTGCCAGCAGTTACGCCCCCGGGGGTTATTCTGGAAACACCATATATTTT. Protein sequence: CASSYAPGGYSGNTIYF.

Of note for this clonotype: Possible read error: a much larger clone is one base away. The CDR3, as DNA: TGTGCCAGCAGCCGATCCGAGCCGAACAATGAGCAGTTCTTC. Amino acid sequence: CASSRSEPNNEQFF. This sequence joins TRBV7-6 and TRBJ2-1; D is undetermined. Deletions cut 5 bases from V and 5 bases from J, with 13 bases between. The length of the CDR3 is 14 residues. Germline-derived CDR1 and CDR2 are SGHVS and FNYEAQ.

This chain connects TRBV6-1 to TRBJ1-1; D unresolved. CDR1 MNHNS and CDR2 SASEGT come from the germline V gene. Deletions cut 3 bases from V and 6 bases from J, with 8 bases between. The length of the CDR3 is 12 residues. CDR3 DNA: TGTGCCAGCAGTGACCCCCCGCCTGAAGCTTTCTTT. It yields the protein CASSDPPPEAFF.

This clonotype was detected ten times or more. V is TRBV3-1 and J is TRBJ2-2, with 8 bases aligning to TRBD2. CDR1 is LGHDT and CDR2 is YNNKEL in the germline V gene (reference sequence). CDR3 length: 17 residues. V was clipped by 0 bases and J by 4 bases; unmatched bases: 7. DNA for the CDR3: TGTGCCAGCAGCCAAGAAGAGCCGCTAGCGGGCACCGGGGAGCTGTTTTTT. Its protein is CASSQEEPLAGTGELFF.

This clonotype has more than one count but fewer than ten. This chain joins TRBV5-1 and TRBJ2-7; 10 nucleotides agree with TRBD1. Germline CDR1 and CDR2: SGHRS and YFSETQ. The V gene end was trimmed by 4 bases and the J gene end by 3 bases; junction bases not matched to a gene: 7. The CDR3 contains 15 residues. The CDR3: CASSERTGGGYEQYF. The CDR3 bases are TGCGCCAGCAGCGAAAGGACAGGGGGAGGCTACGAGCAGTACTTC.

This clonotype was detected many times. The chain recombines TRBV5-6 with TRBJ1-2; TRBD1 might be the D (5 bases). CDR1 is SGHDT, CDR2 YYEEEE, per germline. V lost 4 bases, J lost 0 bases, and 16 bases lay in between. The length of the CDR3 is 16 residues. DNA for the CDR3: TGTGCCAGCAGCCCCGGAGGGACGGTATCTAACTATGGCTACACCTTC. Protein: CASSPGGTVSNYGYTF.

V gene TRBV4-2 combines with J gene TRBJ1-3, with D perhaps TRBD1 (5 bases). With 1 base removed from V and 3 bases from J, the gap between germline ends came to 10 bases. The CDR3 is 15 residues long. Looked up from germline, CDR1 is LGHNA and CDR2 is YNFKEQ. Here the CDR3 DNA reads TGTGCCAGCAGCCAAGCCCGAGGGGTTGGAAACACCATATATTTT. Its protein is CASSQARGVGNTIYF.

Turning to this clonotype: Germline and junction disagree at one end, which may indicate a read error. The V call is TRBV24-1, the J call TRBJ2-1, with D possibly being TRBD1 (6 bases). The length of the CDR3 is 14 residues. Germline V gives CDR1 KGHDR, CDR2 SFDVKD. CDR3 nucleotides: TGTGCCACCAGTGACCACACCCAATTACAGGGTTCCAGCTTC. Protein sequence: CATSDHTQLQGSSF.